This T cell receptor (beta chain) comes out of a study of blood T cell repertoires in COVID-19. Overall study context: Some COVID-19 samples were acute and others convalescent; all came from the United States, Italy and Spain.

Authors' data handling: Reference gene primers were amplified, and this amplification served to estimate nucleated cell counts. The data were produced by immunoSEQ multiplex PCR, yet TCRdb's version contains in-frame clones alone and is incomplete. V and J calls and clone size follow that table, whereas D and trimming were derived from the DNA. The repertoire has approximately 390,000 clones, about 90% of them found once; the top ten carry 6.5%. This clone was seen a single time. With 9 bases removed from V and 7 bases from J, the gap between germline ends came to 22 bases. From germline, CDR1 is ENHRY and CDR2 SYGVKD. The CDR3 is 14 residues long.

The sample was peripheral blood. The chain carries TRBV10-3 and TRBJ2-7; weak D call: TRBD2 (5 bases). The sequence came from a man between 18 and 29 years old with active or convalescent COVID-19. CDR3 protein: CAMAGFLGSGEQYF. The CDR3, as DNA: TGTGCCATGGCAGGATTTCTGGGGTCGGGGGAGCAGTACTTC.